These 32 T cell receptor beta chains were all obtained from the same sample, sequenced in a study of cytomegalovirus exposure and HLA in healthy donors. In the PCR, 60 Vbeta and 13 Jbeta primers were used. The method was immunoSEQ multiplex PCR; TCRdb's version includes in-frame clones alone and lacks a portion of them. The sample has approximately 170,000 clones; around 80% are singletons. The sequenced sample was PBMCs. The source of these receptors is a woman in her twenties or thirties in good health and CMV-seropositive.

This sequence joins TRBV7-2 and TRBJ2-3; 7 bases align to TRBD1. The CDR3 consists of 14 residues. From germline, CDR1 is SGHTA and CDR2 FQGNSA. Losses at the gene ends were 5 bases for V and 3 bases for J; bases not matched to a gene: 5. CDR3 DNA: TGTGCCAGCAGCAGGGGGCGGTTGACAGATACGCAGTATTTT. Its translation: CASSRGRLTDTQYF. The whole variable domain, remainder taken from reference TRBV7-2 and TRBJ2-3, is GAGVSQSPSNKVTEKGKDVELRCDPISGHTALYWYRQSLGQGLEFLIYFQGNSAPDKSGLPSDRFSAERTGGSVSTLTIQRTQQEDSAVYLCASSRGRLTDTQYFGPGTRLTVL.

The V and J genes are TRBV9 and TRBJ1-1; D gene uncertain. The CDR3 consists of 14 residues. CDR1 SGDLS and CDR2 YYNGEE come from the germline V gene. V was trimmed by 0 bases and J by 2 bases, leaving 8 bases between them. In nucleotides, the CDR3 is TGTGCCAGCAGCGTAGTGGCGGAAAACACTGAAGCTTTCTTT. It codes for CASSVVAENTEAFF.

In DNA, the CDR3 is TGTGCCAGCAGCTTAGGACAGGAATACTACGAGCAGTACTTC. Protein product: CASSLGQEYYEQYF. The rearrangement links TRBV11-2 to TRBJ2-7; a weak D match, TRBD1 (6 bases). With 1 base removed from V and 3 bases from J, the gap between germline ends came to 10 bases. The CDR3 is 14 amino acids. Germline CDR1 and CDR2: SGHAT and FQNNGV.

The CDR3 bases are TGCGCCAGCAGCCGCACTAATAGCAATCAGCCCCAGCATTTT. Translation gives CASSRTNSNQPQHF. The chain couples TRBV10-2 to TRBJ1-5; D uncertain. V lost 6 bases and J 0 bases, leaving 9 bases between the germline ends. This CDR3 is 14 amino acids long. In germline, CDR1 is WSHSY, CDR2 SAAADI.

The rearrangement uses TRBV5-1 and TRBJ2-3; TRBD1 matches 11 bases. CDR3 length equals 16 residues. From germline, CDR1 is SGHRS and CDR2 YFSETQ. V trimming: 0 bases; J trimming: 4 bases; junction bases outside the gene matches: 4. The CDR3 here is CASSLAGQGAADTQYF. In DNA, the CDR3 is TGCGCCAGCAGCTTGGCTGGACAGGGGGCAGCAGATACGCAGTATTTT. Full variable domain (remainder filled in from reference TRBV5-1 and TRBJ2-3): KAGVTQTPRYLIKTRGQQVTLSCSPISGHRSVSWYQQTPGQGLQFLFEYFSETQRNKGNFPGRFSGRQFSNSRSEMNVSTLELGDSALYLCASSLAGQGAADTQYFGPGTRLTVL.

The chain recombines TRBV29-1 with TRBJ1-4; 8 positions match TRBD1. Germline assignment: CDR1 SQVTM and CDR2 ANQGSEA. V trimming: 5 bases; J trimming: 0 bases; junction bases outside the gene matches: 2. The CDR3 consists of 14 residues. CDR3 region: CSVRRGPTNEKLFF. Here the CDR3 DNA reads TGCAGCGTTCGCAGGGGGCCAACTAATGAAAAACTGTTTTTT.

This chain joins TRBV7-2 and TRBJ1-4; 9 bases map to TRBD1. V dropped 5 bases and J dropped 8; count of bases not matched to a gene: 6. There are 14 residues in the CDR3. CDR1 SGHTA and CDR2 FQGNSA come from the germline V gene. DNA of the CDR3: TGTGCCAGCAGCCGACAGGGGGGAGAGGAAAAACTGTTTTTT. The encoded protein is CASSRQGGEEKLFF.

This chain links TRBV25-1 with TRBJ2-7; 7 bases are a match to TRBD2. From germline, CDR1 is MGHDK and CDR2 SYGVNS. V trimming: 7 bases; J trimming: 3 bases; junction bases outside the gene matches: 6. The CDR3 length is 13 residues. The CDR3 bases are TGTGCCAGCAAGGGCGGGGGATTCTACGAGCAGTACTTC. This encodes CASKGGGFYEQYF.

The rearrangement joins TRBV7-2 to TRBJ2-7, with D perhaps matching TRBD1 (6 bases). Trimming took off 0 bases at V and 2 bases at J, with 14 bases between the two ends. The CDR3 length is 16 residues. CDR1 is SGHTA and CDR2 is FQGNSA in the germline V gene. In DNA form, the CDR3 reads TGTGCCAGCAGCTTAGCGCTGGTACAGGGTCCCTACGAGCAGTACTTC. It encodes CASSLALVQGPYEQYF.

A remark on this clone: This sample also contains other DNA sequences that code for the same CDR3. The chain employs TRBV19 and TRBJ2-7; 8 bases are a match to TRBD1. Trimming took 4 bases from V and 2 from J; bases not matched to a gene: 4. The CDR3 length is 14 residues. The germline V gene has CDR1 LNHDA and CDR2 SQIVND (reference sequence). The CDR3 DNA sequence: TGTGCCAGTAGTACGACAGGGGTTACCTACGAGCAGTACTTC. As protein: CASSTTGVTYEQYF.

The chain uses TRBV5-1 and TRBJ1-1; no reliable D call. The CDR3 has 11 residues. Germline-derived CDR1 and CDR2 are SGHRS and YFSETQ. Trimming removed 6 bases from V and 10 bases from J, with 13 bases in between. Here the CDR3 reads CASTDYGLAFF. The CDR3 region has the DNA TGCGCCAGCACCGACTACGGCTTAGCTTTCTTT.

J is TRBJ2-7 and V is TRBV7-9; D may be TRBD2 (6 bases). The CDR3 consists of 14 residues. V was pared by 2 bases and J by 4 bases, with 12 bases between. CDR1 and CDR2 from the germline V gene are SEHNR and FQNEAQ (reference sequence). The CDR3 sequence: CASSLRRGKYEQYF. The CDR3 DNA sequence: TGTGCCAGCAGCTTAAGGAGGGGCAAATACGAGCAGTACTTC.

The V call is TRBV6-4, the J call TRBJ1-1; 7 nucleotides align to TRBD1. After removal of 3 bases from V and 6 bases from J, the junction contained 7 bases not matched to a gene. The CDR3 loop spans 14 amino acids. CDR1 and CDR2 (germline): MRHNA, SNTAGT. CDR3 protein: CASSERQGASEAFF. CDR3 bases: TGTGCCAGCAGTGAACGACAGGGAGCCTCTGAAGCTTTCTTT.

The table lists this clone with a count of one. CDR3 in DNA: TGTGCCAGCAGTTTTACAGGGGCCAACACTGAAGCTTTCTTT. This codes for CASSFTGANTEAFF. The chain uses TRBV7-9 and TRBJ1-1; 7 nucleotides align to TRBD1. V shed 6 bases, J shed 2 bases, and the junction held 6 bases outside the gene matches. The germline CDR1 and CDR2 sequences are SEHNR and FQNEAQ (reference sequence). The CDR3 consists of 14 residues.

The gene calls are TRBV6-6 and TRBJ2-2; D ambiguous. The CDR3 contains 14 residues. Germline V gene lookup returns CDR1 MNHNY and CDR2 SVGAGI (reference sequence). V lost 10 bases to trimming and J lost 1 base, with 13 bases between them. Here the CDR3 DNA reads TGTGCCACCATTGGAGTGGGGAACACCGGGGAGCTGTTTTTT. It codes for CATIGVGNTGELFF.

V gene TRBV10-2 combines with J gene TRBJ2-5, with D tentatively TRBD1 (6 bases). With 8 bases removed from V and 5 bases from J, the gap between germline ends came to 15 bases. Germline CDR1 WSHSY, CDR2 SAAADI. The length of the CDR3 is 13 residues. CDR3 sequence reads: CASAGQLRETQYF. CDR3 coding DNA: TGCGCCAGCGCAGGACAGCTTCGGGAGACCCAGTACTTC.

The rearrangement joins TRBV27 to TRBJ1-4, with a tentative D call TRBD1 (6 bases). Germline V gene lookup returns CDR1 MNHEY and CDR2 SMNVEV (reference sequence). The CDR3 is 15 residues long. Trimming removed 3 bases from V and 3 bases from J, with 11 bases in between. The CDR3 loop reads CASSLVGGANEKLFF. The CDR3 nucleotides are TGTGCCAGCAGTTTGGTAGGGGGGGCTAATGAAAAACTGTTTTTT.

This clone was seen more than once but under ten times. This sample also contains other DNA sequences that code for the same CDR3. The chain joins TRBV20-1 to TRBJ1-1, with D unclear. CDR3 length equals 11 residues. The ends were cut back, 6 bases at V and 2 bases at J, with 7 bases in the middle. Germline CDR1 reads DFQATT; CDR2 reads SNEGSKA (reference sequence). The CDR3 region has the DNA TGCAGTGCGGAGGAAAACACTGAAGCTTTCTTT. Protein product: CSAEENTEAFF.

V gene TRBV7-2 combines with J gene TRBJ1-2, with D unresolved. The CDR3 is 12 amino acids. The germline CDR1 and CDR2 sequences are SGHTA and FQGNSA. Trimming shortened V by 1 base and J by 2 bases, and 2 bases separated the two germline ends. The CDR3: CASSLVNYGYTF. The CDR3 nucleotides read TGTGCCAGCAGCTTAGTAAACTATGGCTACACCTTC.

The rearrangement joins TRBV2 to TRBJ2-1, with a tentative D call TRBD2 (6 bases). This CDR3 spans 12 amino acids. Per germline, CDR1 SNHLY and CDR2 FYNNEI. Trimming cost V 10 bases and J 3 bases, with 10 bases left between them. Written as DNA, the CDR3 is TGTGCCAATGGGGGGTACTACAATGAGCAGTTCTTC. This gives the protein CANGGYYNEQFF.

The chain is built from TRBV4-1 and TRBJ1-2, with 9 bases aligning to TRBD1. CDR1 is MGHRA and CDR2 is YSYEKL in the germline V gene. V shed 1 base and J 0 bases; nucleotides not matched to a gene: 6. The length of the CDR3 is 17 residues. The CDR3, as DNA: TGCGCCAGCAGCCAAGCCGCGCGACAGGGGGCTAACTATGGCTACACCTTC. Protein product: CASSQAARQGANYGYTF.

This clone was counted only a few times. The V call is TRBV4-3, the J call TRBJ2-1, with 10 bases aligning to TRBD2. This CDR3 region has 21 residues. With V trimmed by 2 bases and J by 0 bases, 16 bases remained unmatched. In germline, CDR1 is LGHNA, CDR2 YSLEER. The CDR3 protein is CASSQSASGGFFGSSYNEQFF. The CDR3 DNA reads as TGCGCCAGCAGCCAATCCGCTAGCGGGGGATTTTTCGGCAGCTCCTACAATGAGCAGTTCTTC.

This chain uses TRBV5-1 with TRBJ2-3; 8 bases are shared with TRBD2. The CDR3 has 15 residues. V gave up 0 bases and J gave up 5 bases; unmatched junction bases: 5. The germline gives CDR1 SGHRS, CDR2 YFSETQ. CDR3 loop: CASSLGAGGGDTQYF. The CDR3 DNA reads TGCGCCAGCAGCTTGGGGGCGGGAGGAGGAGATACGCAGTATTTT.

This sequence joins TRBV2 and TRBJ2-4; D is unresolved. From germline, CDR1 is SNHLY and CDR2 FYNNEI. Trimming shortened V by 5 bases and J by 6 bases, and 8 bases separated the two germline ends. The CDR3 has 12 amino acids. The CDR3, as DNA: TGTGCCAGCAGTACACAGTCAAACATTCAGTACTTC. Its protein is CASSTQSNIQYF.

V usage is TRBV30 and J usage is TRBJ2-5, with 7 bases aligning to TRBD1. The J segment lost 4 bases and the V segment lost 5 bases, leaving 4 bases of the junction unmatched. Germline V CDR1 and CDR2: GTSNPN, SVGIG (reference sequence). This CDR3 is built from 12 residues. The CDR3 sequence is CAWSQGRETQYF. For the CDR3, the DNA is TGTGCCTGGTCACAGGGGCGAGAGACCCAGTACTTC.

The chain combines TRBV7-8 with TRBJ2-7, with 10 bases identical to TRBD1. The CDR3 loop spans 17 amino acids. Looked up from germline, CDR1 is SGHVS and CDR2 is FQNEAQ. V gave up 5 bases and J gave up 0 bases; unmatched junction bases: 10. CDR3 amino acids: CASSAGQGIPSSYEQYF. CDR3 nucleotides: TGTGCCAGCAGCGCGGGACAGGGGATTCCAAGCTCCTACGAGCAGTACTTC.

The chain employs TRBV19 and TRBJ1-4, with D perhaps TRBD1 (6 bases). CDR3 length equals 16 residues. Germline CDR1 and CDR2: LNHDA and SQIVND (reference sequence). Trimming shortened V by 9 bases and J by 5 bases, and 22 bases separated the two germline ends. The CDR3 sequence is CASNPRVGGANEKLFF. CDR3 nucleotides: TGTGCCAGCAATCCCCGGGTGGGGGGGGCCAATGAAAAACTGTTTTTT.

The CDR3 nucleotides are TGCGCCAGCAGCCAAGTTACCGCGGGCGGGGAGACCCAGTACTTC. This sequence encodes CASSQVTAGGETQYF. J is TRBJ2-5 and V is TRBV4-1; a weak D match, TRBD2 (5 bases). The CDR3 runs 15 residues. V lost 1 base and J lost 5, with 14 bases in between. Germline V gene sequence: CDR1 MGHRA, CDR2 YSYEKL.

The chain is built from TRBV2 and TRBJ2-3; 7 bases are a match to TRBD1. J was trimmed by 5 bases and V by 5 bases; bases with no gene match: 7. Germline CDR1 and CDR2: SNHLY and FYNNEI. The CDR3 length is 14 residues. The CDR3 sequence is CASSLDRQGDTQYF. Here the CDR3 DNA reads TGTGCCAGCAGTCTTGATCGACAGGGAGATACGCAGTATTTT.

V usage is TRBV6-5 and J usage is TRBJ2-1, with TRBD2 matching over 8 bases. Per the germline V gene, CDR1 is MNHEY and CDR2 is SVGAGI. The CDR3 covers 14 residues. Unmatched junction bases numbered 10, after V lost 11 bases and J lost 4 bases. CDR3 loop: CASSRRGEYNEQFF. The CDR3, as DNA: TGTGCCTCCAGTCGGCGGGGGGAGTACAATGAGCAGTTCTTC.

This clone was seen more than once but under ten times. The junction departs from germline at one end; a sequencing error may be responsible. This chain connects TRBV7-6 to TRBJ1-3; D is perhaps TRBD1 (6 bases). The germline V gene encodes CDR1 SGHVS and CDR2 FNYEAQ. The CDR3 has 18 residues. The CDR3 region has the DNA TGTGCCAGCAGCTTACCTCCTTCGACAGGAAGCTCTGGAAACGCCATATATTTT. Amino acids: CASSLPPSTGSSGNAIYF.

The chain is built from TRBV6-5 and TRBJ1-1; D unresolved. The CDR3 is 14 amino acids. The V gene's germline CDR1 is MNHEY and CDR2 SVGAGI. V lost 0 bases and J 4 bases, leaving 9 bases between the germline ends. The CDR3, as DNA: TGTGCCAGCAGTTACTCGAAGATAGCCACTGAAGCTTTCTTT. Translation gives CASSYSKIATEAFF.